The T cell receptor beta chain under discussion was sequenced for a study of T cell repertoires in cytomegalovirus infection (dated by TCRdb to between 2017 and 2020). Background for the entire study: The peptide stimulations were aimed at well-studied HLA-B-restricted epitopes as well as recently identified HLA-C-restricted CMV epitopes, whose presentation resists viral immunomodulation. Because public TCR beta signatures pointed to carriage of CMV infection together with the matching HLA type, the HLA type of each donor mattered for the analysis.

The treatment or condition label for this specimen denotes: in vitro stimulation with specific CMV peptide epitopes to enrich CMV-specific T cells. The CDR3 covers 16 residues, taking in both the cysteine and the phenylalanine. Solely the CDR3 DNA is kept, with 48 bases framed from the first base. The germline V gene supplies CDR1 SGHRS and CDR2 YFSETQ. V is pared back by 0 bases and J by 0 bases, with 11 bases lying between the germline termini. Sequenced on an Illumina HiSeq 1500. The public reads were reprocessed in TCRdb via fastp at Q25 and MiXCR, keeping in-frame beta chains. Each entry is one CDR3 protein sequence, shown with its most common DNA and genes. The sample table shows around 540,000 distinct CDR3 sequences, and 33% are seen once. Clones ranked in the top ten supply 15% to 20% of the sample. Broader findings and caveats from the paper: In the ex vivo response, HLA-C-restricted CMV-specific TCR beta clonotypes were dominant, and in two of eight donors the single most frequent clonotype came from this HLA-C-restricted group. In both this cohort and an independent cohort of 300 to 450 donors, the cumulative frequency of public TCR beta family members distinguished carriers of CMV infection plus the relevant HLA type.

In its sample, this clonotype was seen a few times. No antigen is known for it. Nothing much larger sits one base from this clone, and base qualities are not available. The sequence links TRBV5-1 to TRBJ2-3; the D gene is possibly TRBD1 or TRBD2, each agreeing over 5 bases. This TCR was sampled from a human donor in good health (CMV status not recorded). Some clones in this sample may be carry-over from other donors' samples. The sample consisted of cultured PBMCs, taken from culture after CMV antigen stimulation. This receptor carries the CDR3 CASSLGGMSSTDTQYF. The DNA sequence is TGCGCCAGCAGCTTGGGGGGGATGTCTAGCACAGATACGCAGTATTTT.